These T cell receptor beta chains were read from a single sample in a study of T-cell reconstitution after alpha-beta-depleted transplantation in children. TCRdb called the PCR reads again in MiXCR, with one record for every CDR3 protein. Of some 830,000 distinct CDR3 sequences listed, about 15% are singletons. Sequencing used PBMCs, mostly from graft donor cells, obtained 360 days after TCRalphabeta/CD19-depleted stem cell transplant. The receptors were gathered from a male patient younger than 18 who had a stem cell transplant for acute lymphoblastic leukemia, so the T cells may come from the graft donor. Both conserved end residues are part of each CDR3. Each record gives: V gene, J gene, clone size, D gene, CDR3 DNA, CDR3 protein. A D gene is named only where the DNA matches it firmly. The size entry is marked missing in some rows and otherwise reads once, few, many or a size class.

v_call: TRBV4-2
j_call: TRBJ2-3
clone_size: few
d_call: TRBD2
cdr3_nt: TGTGCCAGCAGCCAAGGGGAAACTAGCGGACCCACAGATACGCAGTATTTT
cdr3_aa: CASSQGETSGPTDTQYF

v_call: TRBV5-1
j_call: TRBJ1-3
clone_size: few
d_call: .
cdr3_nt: TGCGCCAGCAGCTTGGGGACCGTCGACCCTGGAAACACCATATATTTT
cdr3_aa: CASSLGTVDPGNTIYF

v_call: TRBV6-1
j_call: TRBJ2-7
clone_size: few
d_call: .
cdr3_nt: TGTGCCAGCAGTACGAGGGAAATGTACGAGCAGTACTTC
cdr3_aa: CASSTREMYEQYF

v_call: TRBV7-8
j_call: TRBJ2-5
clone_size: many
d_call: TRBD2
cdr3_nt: TGTGCCAGCAGCTCCCGCAGGACTAGCGGGAGGGTACTCCAAGAGACCCAGTACTTC
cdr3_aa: CASSSRRTSGRVLQETQYF

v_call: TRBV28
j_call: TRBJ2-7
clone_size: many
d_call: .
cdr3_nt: TGTGCCAGCAGTTTGTGGTCAGGGGTCTCCTACGAGCAGTACTTC
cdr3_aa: CASSLWSGVSYEQYF

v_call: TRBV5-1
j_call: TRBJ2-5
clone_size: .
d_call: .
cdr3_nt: TGCGCCAGCAGTGGGAAGGGGCGAGCGGAGACCCAGTACTTC
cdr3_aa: CASSGKGRAETQYF

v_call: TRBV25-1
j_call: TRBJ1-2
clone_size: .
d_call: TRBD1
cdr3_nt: TGTGCCAGCACCCCTGGACCTGGGACAGTCTATGGCTACACCTTC
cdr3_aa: CASTPGPGTVYGYTF

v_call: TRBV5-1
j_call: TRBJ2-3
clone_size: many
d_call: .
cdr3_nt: TGCGCCAGCAGCTTGGCCTCGGTGCGTATAGACACAGATACGCAGTATTTT
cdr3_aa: CASSLASVRIDTDTQYF

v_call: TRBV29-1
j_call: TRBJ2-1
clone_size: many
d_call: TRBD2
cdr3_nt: TGCAGCGTTAGACTAGCGGGTACCCCCAATGAGCAGTTCTTC
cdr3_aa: CSVRLAGTPNEQFF

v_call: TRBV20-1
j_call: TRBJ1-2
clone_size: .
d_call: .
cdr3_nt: TGCAGTGCTAGAGATCCTTCTATCAGGACAGATGGCTACACCTTC
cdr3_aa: CSARDPSIRTDGYTF

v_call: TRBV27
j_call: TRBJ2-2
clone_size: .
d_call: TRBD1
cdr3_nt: TGTGCCAGCACCTTTTTAGGGGGCTTCGGGACCGGGGAGCTGTTTTTT
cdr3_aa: CASTFLGGFGTGELFF

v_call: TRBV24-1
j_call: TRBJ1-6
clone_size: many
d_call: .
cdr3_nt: TGTGCCACCAGTGATTTCGCGGATTCACCCCTCCACTTT
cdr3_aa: CATSDFADSPLHF

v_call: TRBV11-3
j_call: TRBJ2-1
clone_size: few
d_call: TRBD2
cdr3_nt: TGTGCCAGCAGCTCTAGGACTAGCGGGAGGGTACACAATGAGCAGTTCTTC
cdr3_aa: CASSSRTSGRVHNEQFF

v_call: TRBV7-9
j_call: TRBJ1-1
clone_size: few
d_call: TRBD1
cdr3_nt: TGTGCCAGCAGCTGGAGGGACAGGAACACTGAAGCTTTCTTT
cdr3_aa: CASSWRDRNTEAFF

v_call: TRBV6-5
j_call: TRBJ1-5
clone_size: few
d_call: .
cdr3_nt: TGTGCCAGCAGTTACTCGGGGGTTCTCAATCAGCCCCAGCATTTT
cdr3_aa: CASSYSGVLNQPQHF

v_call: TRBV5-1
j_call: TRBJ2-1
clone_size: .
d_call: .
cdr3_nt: TGCGCCAGCAGCCCAGCGGGTCAGACCTACAATGAGCAGTTCTTC
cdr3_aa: CASSPAGQTYNEQFF

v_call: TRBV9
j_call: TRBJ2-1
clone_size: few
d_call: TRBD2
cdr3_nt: TGTGCCAGCAGCGTAGGGGGACTATTTGACAATGAGCAGTTCTTC
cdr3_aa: CASSVGGLFDNEQFF

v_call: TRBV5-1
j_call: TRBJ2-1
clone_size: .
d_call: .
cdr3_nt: TGCGCCAGCAGCCCCTTGACAGGTTTAAGCGAGCAGTTCTTC
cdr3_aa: CASSPLTGLSEQFF

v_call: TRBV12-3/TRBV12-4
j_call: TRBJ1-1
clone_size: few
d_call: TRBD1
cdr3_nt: TGTGCCAGCAGCCCTGGACAGGGGGAGCTTTCTAACACTGAAGCTTTCTTT
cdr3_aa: CASSPGQGELSNTEAFF

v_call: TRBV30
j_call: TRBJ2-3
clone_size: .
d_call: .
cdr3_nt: TGTGCCTGGAGTGTGGGGTGGGAGGAGGGAGATACGCAGTATTTT
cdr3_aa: CAWSVGWEEGDTQYF

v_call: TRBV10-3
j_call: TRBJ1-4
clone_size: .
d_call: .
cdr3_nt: TGTGCCATCAGTGAGGCGGGGTTGATTCAAGAAAAACTGTTTTTT
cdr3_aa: CAISEAGLIQEKLFF

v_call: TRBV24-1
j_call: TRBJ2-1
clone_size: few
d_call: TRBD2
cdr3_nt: TGTGCCACCATCACTAGCGGACTGATTTACAATGAGCAGTTCTTC
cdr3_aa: CATITSGLIYNEQFF

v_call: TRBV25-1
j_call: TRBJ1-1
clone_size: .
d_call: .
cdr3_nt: TGTGCCAGCAGACGGACGGAGAACACTGAAGCTTTCTTT
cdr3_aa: CASRRTENTEAFF

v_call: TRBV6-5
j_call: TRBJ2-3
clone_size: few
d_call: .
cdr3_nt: TGTGCCATCACAGACCTCACAGATACGCAGTATTTT
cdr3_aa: CAITDLTDTQYF

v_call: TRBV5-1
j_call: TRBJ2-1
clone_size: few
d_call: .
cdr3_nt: TGCGCCAGCAGCTTGGGGGATCCTGGGGCTTACAATGAGCAGTTCTTC
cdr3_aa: CASSLGDPGAYNEQFF

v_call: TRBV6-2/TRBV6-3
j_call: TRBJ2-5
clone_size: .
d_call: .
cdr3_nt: TGTGCCAGCAGACTCGGAGGGCGGAGGGAGACCCAGTACTTC
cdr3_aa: CASRLGGRRETQYF

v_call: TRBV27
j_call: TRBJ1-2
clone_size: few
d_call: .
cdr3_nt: TGTGCCAGCAGTTTAACCGGGACATATAATGGCTACACCTTC
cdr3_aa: CASSLTGTYNGYTF

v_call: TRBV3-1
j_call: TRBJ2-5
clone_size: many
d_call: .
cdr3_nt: TGTGCCAGCAGCCAAGATTGGGGAGAGACCCAGTACTTC
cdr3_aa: CASSQDWGETQYF